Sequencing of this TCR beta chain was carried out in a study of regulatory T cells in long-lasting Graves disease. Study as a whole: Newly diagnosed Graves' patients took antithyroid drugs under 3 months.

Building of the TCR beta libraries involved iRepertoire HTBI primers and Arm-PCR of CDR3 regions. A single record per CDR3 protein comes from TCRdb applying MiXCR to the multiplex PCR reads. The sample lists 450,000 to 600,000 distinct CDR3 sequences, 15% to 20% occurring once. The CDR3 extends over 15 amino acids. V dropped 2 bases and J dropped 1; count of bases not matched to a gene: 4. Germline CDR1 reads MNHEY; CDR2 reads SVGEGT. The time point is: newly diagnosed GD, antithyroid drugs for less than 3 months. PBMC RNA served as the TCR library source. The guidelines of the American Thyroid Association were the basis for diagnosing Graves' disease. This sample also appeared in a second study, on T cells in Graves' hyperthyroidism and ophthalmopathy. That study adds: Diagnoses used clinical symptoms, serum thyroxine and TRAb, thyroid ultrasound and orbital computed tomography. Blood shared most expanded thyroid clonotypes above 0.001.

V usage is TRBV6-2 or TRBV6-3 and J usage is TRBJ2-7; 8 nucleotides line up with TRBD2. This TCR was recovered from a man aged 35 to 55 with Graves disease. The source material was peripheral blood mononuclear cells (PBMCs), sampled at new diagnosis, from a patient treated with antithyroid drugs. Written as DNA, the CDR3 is TGTGCCAGCAGTTACATAGCGGGACTATCCTACGAGCAGTACTTC. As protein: CASSYIAGLSYEQYF.